This T cell receptor beta chain appears in the sequencing data of a study of cytomegalovirus exposure and HLA in healthy donors. PCR employed 60 Vbeta and 13 Jbeta primers. The data were produced by immunoSEQ multiplex PCR, yet TCRdb's version contains in-frame clones alone and is incomplete. This sample's table has some 150,000 clones. The clonotype comes from a woman aged 18-29 years in good health and CMV-seronegative. Sequenced sample: PBMCs.

CDR3 DNA sequence: TGTGCCAGCAGTTTAGCGGCTAGCTATGGCTACACCTTC. The encoded protein is CASSLAASYGYTF. V gene TRBV27 combines with J gene TRBJ1-2, with D unclear. This CDR3 is 13 amino acids long. The germline gives CDR1 MNHEY, CDR2 SMNVEV (reference sequence). The germline V and J ends were trimmed by 2 bases and 4 bases, with 8 bases remaining between them.